The 31 T cell receptor beta chains reported below all come from one sample, sequenced in a study of OX40 agonist ivuxolimab in advanced cancers. Here immunoSEQ multiplex PCR was the method, and the copy in TCRdb shows in-frame clones only, minus some. The table lists more than 90,000 clones, about 84% of them singletons. Sequencing used CD4+ or CD8+ T cells sorted from blood, obtained in a trial of the OX40 agonist ivuxolimab. Receptor source: an adult with an advanced solid tumor such as melanoma, head and neck, liver or kidney cancer.

The rearrangement links TRBV7-2 to TRBJ2-7, with D possibly being TRBD2 (6 bases). Germline V gene data show CDR1 as SGHTA and CDR2 as FQGNSA. The CDR3 has 16 residues. Trimming took 4 bases from V and 1 from J, leaving 17 bases between them. The CDR3 reads CASSYHGGVSSYEQYF. DNA for the CDR3: TGTGCCAGCAGCTACCATGGCGGGGTGAGTTCCTACGAGCAGTACTTC.

This clone has more than one count but fewer than ten. The genes are TRBV19 and TRBJ2-3, with TRBD2 matching 10 bases. Trimming at V came to 5 bases and at J to 6 bases, leaving 2 bases not matched to a gene. Per germline, CDR1 LNHDA and CDR2 SQIVND (reference sequence). CDR3 length: 13 residues. DNA of the CDR3: TGTGCCAGTAGTCTGGGACTAGCGGATACGCAGTATTTT. This gives the protein CASSLGLADTQYF.

The genes are TRBV29-1 and TRBJ2-3; D is ambiguous. The germline CDR1 and CDR2 sequences are SQVTM and ANQGSEA. The V end lost 3 bases, the J end lost 2 bases, and 6 bases lay between the germline ends. CDR3 length: 12 residues. In DNA form, the CDR3 reads TGCAGCGTTGAGGGCCTCACAGATACGCAGTATTTT. It codes for CSVEGLTDTQYF.

The chain combines TRBV10-3 with TRBJ1-1; D may be TRBD1 (6 bases). The V and J ends lost 3 bases and 3 bases respectively, with 14 bases between them. The CDR3 has 15 residues. Germline V gives CDR1 ENHRY, CDR2 SYGVKD. The CDR3 sequence is CAISDPGKGDTEAFF. Written as DNA, the CDR3 is TGTGCCATCAGTGACCCGGGGAAGGGGGACACTGAAGCTTTCTTT.

V gene TRBV25-1 combines with J gene TRBJ1-4; no reliable D call. V shed 3 bases and J shed 5 bases, with 10 bases lying between them. The CDR3 covers 14 residues. Germline assignment: CDR1 MGHDK and CDR2 SYGVNS. The CDR3 loop reads CASSDGVGNEKLFF. Written as DNA, the CDR3 is TGTGCCAGCAGTGATGGGGTGGGGAATGAAAAACTGTTTTTT.

V gene TRBV7-9 combines with J gene TRBJ2-7, with 11 bases identical to TRBD2. The CDR3 contains 14 residues. The trim removed 4 bases at V and 6 bases at J, leaving 5 bases unmatched. CDR1 SEHNR and CDR2 FQNEAQ come from the germline V gene (reference sequence). CDR3 DNA: TGTGCCAGCAGCTCGACCGGGACTAGCGGCGAGCAGTACTTC. Encoded protein: CASSSTGTSGEQYF.

V is TRBV5-6 and J is TRBJ2-1; 7 positions agree with TRBD2. Germline V gene data show CDR1 as SGHDT and CDR2 as YYEEEE. V was clipped by 0 bases and J by 5 bases; unmatched bases: 5. The CDR3 loop spans 15 amino acids. CDR3: CASSLGTSTHNEQFF. CDR3 bases: TGTGCCAGCAGCTTGGGGACTAGTACCCACAATGAGCAGTTCTTC.

The V gene is TRBV7-3, the J gene TRBJ2-1; perhaps TRBD1 as D (5 bases). The germline gives CDR1 SGHTA, CDR2 FQGTGA. Deletions cut 5 bases from V and 0 bases from J, with 14 bases between. The CDR3 has 16 amino acids. As DNA, the CDR3 is TGTGCCAGCAGCGCAAGGGGCTCCAGCTCCTACAATGAGCAGTTCTTC. As protein: CASSARGSSSYNEQFF.

The chain carries TRBV9 and TRBJ1-2; unclear D gene. CDR1 is SGDLS and CDR2 is YYNGEE in the germline V gene. The CDR3 sequence is 15 residues long. V dropped 0 bases and J dropped 1 base, with 10 bases sitting between them. The chain's CDR3 is CASSVDVGVNYGYTF. CDR3 nucleotides: TGTGCCAGCAGCGTAGATGTGGGAGTTAACTATGGCTACACCTTC.

V and J are TRBV9 and TRBJ2-1; no clear D. Trimming took off 3 bases at V and 3 bases at J, with 10 bases between the two ends. The CDR3 contains 14 residues. Per germline, CDR1 SGDLS and CDR2 YYNGEE. CDR3 protein: CASSDRSDYNEQFF. The CDR3 nucleotides read TGTGCCAGCAGCGACCGGAGCGACTACAATGAGCAGTTCTTC.

The V call is TRBV9, the J call TRBJ2-1, with D maybe TRBD2 (5 bases). Germline CDR1 reads SGDLS; CDR2 reads YYNGEE. This CDR3 has 14 residues. V lost 3 bases to trimming and J lost 5 bases, with 12 bases between them. The chain's CDR3 is CASSESGDNNEQFF. In DNA form, the CDR3 reads TGTGCCAGCAGCGAGAGCGGAGATAACAATGAGCAGTTCTTC.

The CDR3 region is CASSMGLNGGQPQHF. The DNA of the CDR3 is TGTGCCAGTAGCATGGGCCTGAACGGGGGTCAGCCCCAGCATTTT. The chain employs TRBV19 and TRBJ1-5; a weak D match, TRBD1 (5 bases). The CDR3 runs to 15 residues. Germline V gene sequence: CDR1 LNHDA, CDR2 SQIVND (reference sequence). V shed 6 bases and J shed 6 bases, with 18 bases lying between them.

The chain uses TRBV7-2 and TRBJ2-7, with D possibly called TRBD1 or TRBD2 (5 bases each). The ends were cut back, 5 bases at V and 0 bases at J, with 11 bases in the middle. Germline values: CDR1 SGHTA, CDR2 FQGNSA. The CDR3 extends over 14 amino acids. CDR3 in amino acids: CASSTGPTSYEQYF. DNA for the CDR3: TGTGCCAGCAGCACGGGACCTACCTCCTACGAGCAGTACTTC.

This sequence joins TRBV10-2 and TRBJ2-7, with 8 bases fitting TRBD1. The length of the CDR3 is 13 residues. V shed 4 bases and J 4 bases; nucleotides not matched to a gene: 3. Germline CDR1 reads WSHSY; CDR2 reads SAAADI. The CDR3 sequence: CASSATGGYEQYF. CDR3 sequence (DNA): TGCGCCAGCAGTGCTACAGGGGGATACGAGCAGTACTTC.

This clone was picked up a small number of times. Here the CDR3 DNA reads TGTGCCAGTAGTCTGGACTCAGGCGGTACCGGGGAGCTGTTTTTT. Encoded protein: CASSLDSGGTGELFF. V usage is TRBV19 and J usage is TRBJ2-2; perhaps TRBD2 as D (5 bases). The V end was cut by 5 bases, the J end by 5 bases, with 15 bases between. The CDR3 contains 15 residues. The germline V gene has CDR1 LNHDA and CDR2 SQIVND (reference sequence). The whole variable domain, filled in from reference TRBV19 and TRBJ2-2, reads DGGITQSPKYLFRKEGQNVTLSCEQNLNHDAMYWYRQDPGQGLRLIYYSQIVNDFQKGDIAEGYSVSREKKESFPLTVTSAQKNPTAFYLCASSLDSGGTGELFFGEGSRLTVL.

The rearrangement links TRBV11-3 to TRBJ2-3; 10 bases map to TRBD2. The CDR3 is 15 residues long. CDR1 SGHNT and CDR2 YENEEA come from the germline V gene. Unmatched junction bases numbered 6, after V lost 6 bases and J lost 3 bases. CDR3 sequence: CASSTGTSATDTQYF. As DNA, the CDR3 is TGTGCCAGCAGTACAGGGACTAGCGCGACAGATACGCAGTATTTT.

This chain links TRBV18 with TRBJ1-1; a weak D match, TRBD1 (5 bases). The ends were cut back, 3 bases at V and 6 bases at J, with 11 bases in the middle. From germline, CDR1 is KGHSH and CDR2 LQKENI. The CDR3 has 13 amino acids. The CDR3 DNA follows: TGTGCCAGCTCACCGGGAAGGGACTCTGAAGCTTTCTTT. Amino acid sequence: CASSPGRDSEAFF.

The chain is built from TRBV5-6 and TRBJ2-6, with D unclear. CDR1 is SGHDT, CDR2 YYEEEE, per germline. This CDR3 is built from 14 residues. V dropped 2 bases and J dropped 8 bases, with 11 bases sitting between them. The CDR3 nucleotides read TGTGCCAGCAGCTTAGGTTACGGGTCCAACGTCCTGACTTTC. It yields the protein CASSLGYGSNVLTF.

V is TRBV29-1 and J is TRBJ2-7; TRBD2 matches 11 bases. This CDR3 region has 13 residues. CDR1 and CDR2 from the germline V gene are SQVTM and ANQGSEA. Germline trimming cut 7 bases from V and 7 bases from J; bases unmatched to any gene: 9. The CDR3 is CSAQLAGDREQYF. As DNA, the CDR3 is TGCAGCGCCCAACTAGCGGGAGATAGAGAGCAGTACTTC.

This clone was seen just once. The chain couples TRBV5-1 to TRBJ2-7; the D gene is possibly TRBD1 (6 bases). From germline, CDR1 is SGHRS and CDR2 YFSETQ. The CDR3 runs to 15 residues. Trimming took 2 bases from V and 2 from J, leaving 14 bases between them. CDR3 in amino acids: CASSFFGTPTYEQYF. CDR3 nucleotides: TGCGCCAGCAGCTTTTTCGGGACACCCACCTACGAGCAGTACTTC.

The chain is built from TRBV19 and TRBJ2-2, with 8 bases fitting TRBD1. The CDR3 covers 16 residues. V was pared by 5 bases and J by 3 bases, with 8 bases of the junction left unmatched. Germline loops: CDR1 LNHDA, CDR2 SQIVND (reference sequence). DNA of the CDR3: TGTGCCAGTAGTCTCCGGACAGGGTCGGACACCGGGGAGCTGTTTTTT. Translated, it gives CASSLRTGSDTGELFF.

This sequence joins TRBV6-5 and TRBJ2-7; D perhaps matches TRBD2 (5 bases). The CDR3 consists of 13 residues. V lost 4 bases to trimming and J lost 3 bases, with 10 bases between them. The germline gives CDR1 MNHEY, CDR2 SVGAGI. The CDR3 nucleotides read TGTGCCAGCAGTTTAGGGAGAGACTACGAGCAGTACTTC. Translating it yields CASSLGRDYEQYF.

The J gene is TRBJ2-7, the V gene TRBV6-6, with 8 bases aligning to TRBD2. V dropped 2 bases and J dropped 1; count of bases not matched to a gene: 4. Germline V gene sequence: CDR1 MNHNY, CDR2 SVGAGI (reference sequence). The CDR3 is 15 amino acids. This CDR3 is CASSYLASGSYEQYF. The CDR3, as DNA: TGTGCCAGCAGTTACCTGGCTAGCGGGTCCTACGAGCAGTACTTC.

This clone was counted only a few times. The genes are TRBV5-5 and TRBJ1-2; D possibly corresponds to TRBD1 (5 bases). The germline gives CDR1 SGHKS, CDR2 YYEKEE (reference sequence). The CDR3 loop spans 14 amino acids. The V and J ends lost 0 bases and 4 bases respectively, with 10 bases between them. The CDR3 DNA reads TGTGCCAGCAGCTTGGATACAGGCGGCTATGGCTACACCTTC. It encodes CASSLDTGGYGYTF.

The V gene is TRBV7-2, the J gene TRBJ2-2; TRBD1 aligns across 9 bases. J was trimmed by 0 bases and V by 11 bases; bases with no gene match: 16. Germline loops: CDR1 SGHTA, CDR2 FQGNSA. This CDR3 has 18 residues. CDR3 in amino acids: CASPPGQGTAANTGELFF. The CDR3 nucleotides read TGTGCCTCACCTCCGGGACAGGGAACTGCTGCGAACACCGGGGAGCTGTTTTTT.

This chain connects TRBV5-5 to TRBJ2-3, with TRBD1 matching 9 bases. The CDR3 runs 20 residues. V lost 2 bases, J lost 3 bases, and 19 bases stayed unmatched. Looked up from germline, CDR1 is SGHKS and CDR2 is YYEKEE (reference sequence). This CDR3 is CASSFTGGSTGGRLTDTQYF. In nucleotides, the CDR3 is TGTGCCAGCAGCTTCACCGGGGGATCGACAGGGGGTCGACTAACAGATACGCAGTATTTT.

The CDR3 here is CASGLVREQYF. Here the CDR3 DNA reads TGTGCTAGTGGTTTGGTTAGGGAGCAGTACTTC. This rearrangement joins TRBV12-5 to TRBJ2-7; no definite D call. Trimming stripped 0 bases from V and 7 bases from J, with 4 bases between. Germline V gene data show CDR1 as LGHNT and CDR2 as FRNRAP. CDR3 length: 11 amino acids.

The DNA for the CDR3 is TGCGCCAGCAGCTTGGGGACAGGAGGGACGCTAGTAGATGAAAAACTGTTTTTT. This sequence encodes CASSLGTGGTLVDEKLFF. The V gene is TRBV5-1, the J gene TRBJ1-4; the match to TRBD1 covers 7 bases. The CDR3 length is 18 residues. The germline CDR1 and CDR2 sequences are SGHRS and YFSETQ. Unmatched junction bases numbered 14, after V lost 0 bases and J lost 6 bases.

This rearrangement joins TRBV18 to TRBJ2-2; 10 nucleotides align to TRBD1. Germline lookup yields CDR1 KGHSH and CDR2 LQKENI. There are 15 residues in the CDR3. Unmatched junction bases numbered 5, after V lost 4 bases and J lost 6 bases. The CDR3 DNA follows: TGTGCCAGCTCACTCGACAGGGGGCTTTCCGGGGAGCTGTTTTTT. As protein: CASSLDRGLSGELFF.

The chain recombines TRBV5-8 with TRBJ2-3; 8 positions agree with TRBD2. Germline CDR1 reads SGHTS; CDR2 reads YDEGEE. CDR3 length: 14 amino acids. The V gene end was trimmed by 3 bases and the J gene end by 10 bases; junction bases not matched to a gene: 10. As DNA, the CDR3 is TGTGCCAGCAGCTCCATGCGGGGGGTGAGGGCGCAGTATTTT. Amino acid sequence: CASSSMRGVRAQYF. Complete variable domain (other parts from reference TRBV5-8 and TRBJ2-3): EAGVTQSPTHLIKTRGQQATLRCSPISGHTSVYWYQQALGLGLQFLLWYDEGEERNRGNFPPRFSGRQFPNYSSELNVNALELEDSALYLCASSSMRGVRAQYFGPGTRLTVL.

The rearrangement links TRBV6-1 to TRBJ1-1; 10 nucleotides match TRBD1. V lost 6 bases, J lost 7 bases, and 2 bases stayed unmatched. Germline V gene lookup returns CDR1 MNHNS and CDR2 SASEGT. CDR3 length equals 12 residues. In DNA form, the CDR3 reads TGTGCCAGCAGGAGGGACAGGGGTGAAGCTTTCTTT. It specifies CASRRDRGEAFF.